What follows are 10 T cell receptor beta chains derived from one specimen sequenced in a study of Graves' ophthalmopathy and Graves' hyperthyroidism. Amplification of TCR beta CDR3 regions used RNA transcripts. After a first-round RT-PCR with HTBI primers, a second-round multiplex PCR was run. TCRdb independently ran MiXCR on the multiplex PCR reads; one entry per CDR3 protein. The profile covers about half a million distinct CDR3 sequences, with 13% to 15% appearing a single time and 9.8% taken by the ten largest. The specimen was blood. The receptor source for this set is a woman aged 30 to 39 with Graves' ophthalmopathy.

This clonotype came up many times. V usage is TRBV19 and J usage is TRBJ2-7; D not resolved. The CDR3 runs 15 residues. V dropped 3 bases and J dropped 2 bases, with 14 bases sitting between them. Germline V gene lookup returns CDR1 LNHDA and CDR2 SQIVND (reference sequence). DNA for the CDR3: TGTGCCAGTAGTATTTGGGCTAATATACCCTACGAGCAGTACTTC. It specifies CASSIWANIPYEQYF.

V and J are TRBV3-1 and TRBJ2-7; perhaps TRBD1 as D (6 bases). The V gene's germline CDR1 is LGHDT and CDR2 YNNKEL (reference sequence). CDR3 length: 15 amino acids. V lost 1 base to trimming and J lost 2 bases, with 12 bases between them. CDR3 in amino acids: CASSQGQVLAYEQYF. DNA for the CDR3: TGTGCCAGCAGCCAAGGACAGGTCCTAGCCTACGAGCAGTACTTC.

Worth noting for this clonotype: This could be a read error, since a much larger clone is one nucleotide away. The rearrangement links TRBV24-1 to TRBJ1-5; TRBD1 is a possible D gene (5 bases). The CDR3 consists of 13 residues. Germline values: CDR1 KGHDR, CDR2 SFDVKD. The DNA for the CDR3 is TGTGCCGTTGGGGGGACGGGCAATCAGCACCAGCATTTT. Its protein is CAVGGTGNQHQHF.

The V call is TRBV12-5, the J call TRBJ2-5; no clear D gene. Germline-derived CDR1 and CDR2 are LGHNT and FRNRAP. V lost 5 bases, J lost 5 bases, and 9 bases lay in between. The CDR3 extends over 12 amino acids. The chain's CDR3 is CASGPSGETQYF. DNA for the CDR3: TGTGCTAGTGGTCCGAGTGGGGAGACCCAGTACTTC.

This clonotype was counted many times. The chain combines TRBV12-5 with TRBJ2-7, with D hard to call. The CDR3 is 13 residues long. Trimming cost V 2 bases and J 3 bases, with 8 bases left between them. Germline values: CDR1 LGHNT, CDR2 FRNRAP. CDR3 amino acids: CASGLYPNYEQYF. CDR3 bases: TGTGCTAGTGGTTTGTATCCGAACTACGAGCAGTACTTC.

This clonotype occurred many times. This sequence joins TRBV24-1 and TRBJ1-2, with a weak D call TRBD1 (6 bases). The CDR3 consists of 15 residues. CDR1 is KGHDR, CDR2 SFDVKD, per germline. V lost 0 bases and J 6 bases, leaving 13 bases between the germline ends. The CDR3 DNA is TGTGCCACCAGTGATTTGCGGTCAGGGGTGAATGGCTACACCTTC. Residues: CATSDLRSGVNGYTF.

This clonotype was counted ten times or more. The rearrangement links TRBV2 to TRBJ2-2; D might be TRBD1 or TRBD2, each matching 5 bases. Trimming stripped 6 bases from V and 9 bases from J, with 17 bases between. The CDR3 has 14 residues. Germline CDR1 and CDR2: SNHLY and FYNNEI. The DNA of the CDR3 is TGTGCCAGCAGGCCCGGGACCGGGTCCAGGGAGCTGTTTTTT. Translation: CASRPGTGSRELFF. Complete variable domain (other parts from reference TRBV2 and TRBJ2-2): EPEVTQTPSHQVTQMGQEVILRCVPISNHLYFYWYRQILGQKVEFLVSFYNNEISEKSEIFDDQFSVERPDGSNFTLKIRSTKLEDSAMYFCASRPGTGSRELFFGEGSRLTVL.

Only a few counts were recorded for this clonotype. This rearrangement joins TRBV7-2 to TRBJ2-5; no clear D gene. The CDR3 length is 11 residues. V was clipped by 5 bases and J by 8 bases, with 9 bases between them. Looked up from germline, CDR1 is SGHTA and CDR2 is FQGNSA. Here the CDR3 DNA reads TGTGCCAGCAGCGAAGAATTCACCCAGTACTTC. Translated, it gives CASSEEFTQYF.

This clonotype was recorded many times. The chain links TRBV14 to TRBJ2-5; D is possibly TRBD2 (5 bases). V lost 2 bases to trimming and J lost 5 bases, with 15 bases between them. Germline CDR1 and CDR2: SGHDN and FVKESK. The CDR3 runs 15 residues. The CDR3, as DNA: TGTGCCAGCAGCCAATATTTCGGGAATACGGAGACCCAGTACTTC. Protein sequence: CASSQYFGNTETQYF.

Here the CDR3 reads CASSQGPDRSYGYTF. The CDR3 nucleotides read TGCGCCAGCAGCCAAGGGCCGGACAGGAGCTATGGCTACACCTTC. The rearrangement uses TRBV4-3 and TRBJ1-2; TRBD1 aligns across 7 bases. Per germline, CDR1 LGHNA and CDR2 YSLEER. V lost 1 base to trimming and J lost 4 bases; unmatched junction nucleotides: 6. The CDR3 spans 15 residues.